The clone carrying this T cell receptor (beta chain) was recorded at least ten times. Its antigen is undetermined. The source of the sample is a study of blood T cells in healthy people across ages. CDR3 size: 14 residues. Losses at the gene ends were 5 bases for V and 3 bases for J; bases not matched to a gene: 5. Germline V gene sequence: CDR1 SQVTM, CDR2 ANQGSEA. Together with a sample-barcoded 5' primer, a J-beta primer mix was included in a second PCR lasting about 6 to 11 cycles. TCRdb itself ran the 5' RACE reads through MiXCR, one entry per CDR3 protein. The sample contains 650,000 to 700,000 distinct CDR3 sequences, roughly half of which appear only once. Study-wide results and caveats: The recorded TCR beta diversity per million T cells decreased in a roughly linear manner with age. Considered underestimates were the diversity estimates obtained from one million T cells.

Sequencing used blood. The receptor was derived from a woman older than 75 in good health. V and J are TRBV29-1 and TRBJ2-1; the match to TRBD2 covers 9 bases. The CDR3 region has the DNA TGCAGCGTTAATGCGGGAGGGCACTACAATGAGCAGTTCTTC. Translation gives CSVNAGGHYNEQFF.